These 28 T cell receptor beta chains were sequenced from one sample in a study of cytomegalovirus exposure and HLA in healthy donors (dated 2017 in TCRdb). The library was made by the immunoSEQ multiplex PCR assay. The multiplex PCR relied on a mix of 60 forward primers for TCR Vbeta segments and 13 reverse primers for TCR Jbeta segments. TCRdb took over this immuneACCESS table, retaining in-frame rearrangements with V and J assigned. Such tables are incomplete; in checked studies, under half of the missing clones stem from an unresolved V gene, and the remainder is unexplained. In this sample the table shows 200,000 to 250,000 clones, around 80% of which occur a single time. The ten largest account for around 4% of the sample. The sample consisted of PBMCs. These receptors originate from a male donor in good health and CMV-seronegative.

This clone was detected a few times. The V and J genes are TRBV9 and TRBJ1-6; D uncertain. The CDR3 has 17 residues. The germline CDR1 and CDR2 sequences are SGDLS and YYNGEE. Trimming pared 3 bases from V and 10 bases from J, leaving 23 bases between. As DNA, the CDR3 is TGTGCCAGCAGCGGGAGTAATGGACGGACTATTGAGTCACCCCTCCACTTT. Protein product: CASSGSNGRTIESPLHF.

The chain carries TRBV27 and TRBJ2-5; 9 positions agree with TRBD1. V dropped 5 bases and J dropped 5; count of bases not matched to a gene: 9. This CDR3 region has 15 residues. The V gene's germline CDR1 is MNHEY and CDR2 SMNVEV (reference sequence). CDR3 in amino acids: CASSPRDRVKETQYF. CDR3 nucleotides: TGTGCCAGCAGTCCCCGGGACAGGGTAAAGGAGACCCAGTACTTC.

This clone has only a few counts. The chain joins TRBV9 to TRBJ2-7, with TRBD2 matching 14 bases. The CDR3 loop spans 16 amino acids. The V segment lost 3 bases and the J segment 3 bases; nucleotides outside the gene matches: 5. Germline lookup yields CDR1 SGDLS and CDR2 YYNGEE. In DNA, the CDR3 is TGTGCCAGCAGCGCGGGGACTAGCGGGAGACTCTACGAGCAGTACTTC. The encoded protein is CASSAGTSGRLYEQYF.

The V gene is TRBV18, the J gene TRBJ2-3; TRBD2 aligns across 11 bases. Looked up from germline, CDR1 is KGHSH and CDR2 is LQKENI. The CDR3 loop spans 16 amino acids. The J segment lost 0 bases and the V segment lost 6 bases, leaving 5 bases of the junction unmatched. CDR3 amino acids: CASSPVAGGSTDTQYF. CDR3 DNA: TGTGCCAGCTCGCCTGTAGCGGGAGGGAGCACAGATACGCAGTATTTT.

This clone was observed a few times. The chain uses TRBV7-6 and TRBJ2-5, with D possibly matching TRBD2 (6 bases). The V and J ends lost 5 bases and 5 bases respectively, with 15 bases between them. The CDR3 has 14 amino acids. Per the germline V gene, CDR1 is SGHVS and CDR2 is FNYEAQ. The chain's CDR3 is CASSLGTARETQYF. The CDR3 DNA is TGTGCCAGCAGCCTCGGGACTGCGAGGGAGACCCAGTACTTC.

The CDR3: CASSMGQGAYTEAFF. As DNA, the CDR3 is TGTGCCAGTAGTATGGGACAGGGGGCATACACTGAAGCTTTCTTT. V usage is TRBV19 and J usage is TRBJ1-1, with 12 positions matching TRBD1. Germline V gene sequence: CDR1 LNHDA, CDR2 SQIVND (reference sequence). Trimming at V came to 3 bases and at J to 3 bases, leaving 2 bases not matched to a gene. CDR3 length: 15 amino acids. Full variable domain (rest looked up from reference TRBV19 and TRBJ1-1): DGGITQSPKYLFRKEGQNVTLSCEQNLNHDAMYWYRQDPGQGLRLIYYSQIVNDFQKGDIAEGYSVSREKKESFPLTVTSAQKNPTAFYLCASSMGQGAYTEAFFGQGTRLTVV.

J is TRBJ2-5 and V is TRBV7-8; possible D gene TRBD1, 6 bases. Gene TRBJ2-7 matches the end of the DNA better, so the J call may be wrong. The CDR3 spans 14 residues. Germline V gene sequence: CDR1 SGHVS, CDR2 FQNEAQ. CDR3 residues: CASSSGTSRYEQYF. The CDR3 DNA reads as TGTGCCAGCAGTTCCGGGACATCTCGATACGAGCAGTACTTC.

Here the CDR3 reads CASSLSLAGGLNTGELFF. In nucleotides, the CDR3 is TGTGCCAGCAGCTTAAGCCTAGCGGGAGGCTTGAACACCGGGGAGCTGTTTTTT. The rearrangement uses TRBV7-3 and TRBJ2-2; 11 bases align to TRBD2. The CDR3 totals 18 residues. Germline V gene sequence: CDR1 SGHTA, CDR2 FQGTGA. The junction had 5 bases not matched to a gene; V was cut back by 1 base and J by 1 base.

The CDR3 reads CASSLDRGLGGYTF. The CDR3 coding sequence is TGCGCCAGCAGCTTGGACAGGGGGCTGGGTGGCTACACCTTC. The chain recombines TRBV5-1 with TRBJ1-2; the match to TRBD1 covers 9 bases. Germline CDR1 SGHRS, CDR2 YFSETQ. There are 14 residues in the CDR3. J gave up 7 bases and V 0 bases, and 4 bases lay outside the gene matches.

The chain couples TRBV28 to TRBJ1-1, with a weak D call TRBD1 (5 bases). The V end was cut by 4 bases, the J end by 0 bases, with 15 bases between. CDR3 length: 16 amino acids. Germline values: CDR1 MDHEN, CDR2 SYDVKM. In DNA form, the CDR3 reads TGTGCCAGCAGTTCCCCCGGGACTCAAATGAACACTGAAGCTTTCTTT. Its translation is CASSSPGTQMNTEAFF.

The chain links TRBV7-6 to TRBJ2-2, with TRBD1 matching over 9 bases. This CDR3 comprises 17 residues. Per germline, CDR1 SGHVS and CDR2 FNYEAQ. After removal of 5 bases from V and 1 base from J, the junction contained 8 bases not matched to a gene. The CDR3 loop reads CASSAGPGQGNTGELFF. CDR3 in DNA: TGTGCCAGCAGCGCTGGACCGGGACAGGGGAACACCGGGGAGCTGTTTTTT.

The chain combines TRBV6-5 with TRBJ2-7; a weak D match, TRBD1 (6 bases). CDR3 length: 16 amino acids. The germline V and J ends were trimmed by 4 bases and 5 bases, with 21 bases remaining between them. CDR1 and CDR2 (germline): MNHEY, SVGAGI. CDR3 sequence reads: CASSLSRQVLINEQYF. DNA of the CDR3: TGTGCCAGCAGTTTATCTCGACAGGTTCTAATAAACGAGCAGTACTTC.

The chain has TRBV2 and TRBJ2-1; TRBD1 is a possible D gene (6 bases). The CDR3 consists of 12 residues. Trimming left V 5 bases short and J 10 bases short, with 12 bases between. Germline CDR1 and CDR2: SNHLY and FYNNEI. Here the CDR3 DNA reads TGTGCCAGCAGTAGGGGGATCGGGGAGCAGTTCTTC. Amino acid sequence: CASSRGIGEQFF.

This clone was seen only a few times. The J gene is TRBJ2-1, the V gene TRBV7-3, with 9 bases aligning to TRBD1. The trim removed 5 bases at V and 7 bases at J, leaving 6 bases unmatched. In germline, CDR1 is SGHTA, CDR2 FQGTGA. This CDR3 contains 14 residues. The CDR3 DNA follows: TGTGCCAGCAGCCTGGGGACAGGGCTGAATGAGCAGTTCTTC. Amino acid sequence: CASSLGTGLNEQFF. The complete variable domain, with remaining parts taken from reference TRBV7-3 and TRBJ2-1, reads GAGVSQTPSNKVTEKGKYVELRCDPISGHTALYWYRQSLGQGPEFLIYFQGTGAADDSGLPNDRFFAVRPEGSVSTLKIQRTERGDSAVYLCASSLGTGLNEQFFGPGTRLTVL.

This chain joins TRBV5-3 and TRBJ2-5; D not certain. TRBV5-3 is labeled an ORF, and its function is uncertain. V shed 5 bases and J shed 2 bases, with 10 bases lying between them. CDR3 length: 13 residues. CDR3 protein: CARRTELQETQYF. CDR3 in DNA: TGTGCCAGAAGAACCGAGTTGCAAGAGACCCAGTACTTC.

The J gene is TRBJ1-2, the V gene TRBV5-6; 7 bases fit TRBD1. The CDR3 runs to 12 residues. V lost 4 bases to trimming and J lost 3 bases; unmatched junction nucleotides: 0. Looked up from germline, CDR1 is SGHDT and CDR2 is YYEEEE. DNA for the CDR3: TGTGCCAGCAGCGGACAGGACTATGGCTACACCTTC. Translating gives CASSGQDYGYTF.

This clone appeared once. The rearrangement joins TRBV6-1 to TRBJ2-7; 7 bases line up with TRBD1. V lost 3 bases to trimming and J lost 6 bases; unmatched junction nucleotides: 8. Germline V gene lookup returns CDR1 MNHNS and CDR2 SASEGT. This CDR3 has 14 amino acids. This chain's CDR3 is CASSENFYRGEQYF. Here the CDR3 DNA reads TGTGCCAGCAGTGAGAACTTTTACAGGGGCGAGCAGTACTTC.

The chain carries TRBV13 and TRBJ2-1; a possible D gene is TRBD2 (6 bases). Germline loops: CDR1 PRHDT, CDR2 FYEKMQ (reference sequence). Trimming removed 2 bases from V and 4 bases from J, with 15 bases in between. The CDR3 covers 16 residues. Here the CDR3 reads CASSLQGGVAYNEQFF. In DNA, the CDR3 is TGTGCCAGCAGCTTACAGGGAGGAGTCGCGTACAATGAGCAGTTCTTC. Full variable domain (rest looked up from reference TRBV13 and TRBJ2-1): AAGVIQSPRHLIKEKRETATLKCYPIPRHDTVYWYQQGPGQDPQFLISFYEKMQSDKGSIPDRFSAQQFSDYHSELNMSSLELGDSALYFCASSLQGGVAYNEQFFGPGTRLTVL.

The J gene is TRBJ1-2, the V gene TRBV28; D possibly corresponds to TRBD1 (6 bases). CDR3 length: 12 residues. CDR1 MDHEN and CDR2 SYDVKM come from the germline V gene. The V end was cut by 5 bases, the J end by 7 bases, with 11 bases between. The CDR3 here is CASSRHRAGYTF. CDR3 in DNA: TGTGCCAGCAGTAGACACAGGGCTGGCTACACCTTC.

V gene TRBV7-3 combines with J gene TRBJ2-4; maybe TRBD2 (5 bases). Germline V CDR1 and CDR2: SGHTA, FQGTGA. This CDR3 comprises 16 residues. Trimming took 5 bases from V and 0 from J, leaving 14 bases between them. In DNA, the CDR3 is TGTGCCAGCAGCCGATCAGCGGATCTAGCCAAAAACATTCAGTACTTC. It encodes CASSRSADLAKNIQYF. Full variable domain (remainder filled in from reference TRBV7-3 and TRBJ2-4): GAGVSQTPSNKVTEKGKYVELRCDPISGHTALYWYRQSLGQGPEFLIYFQGTGAADDSGLPNDRFFAVRPEGSVSTLKIQRTERGDSAVYLCASSRSADLAKNIQYFGAGTRLSVL.

The chain employs TRBV2 and TRBJ1-1; D is undetermined. Trimming removed 0 bases from V and 11 bases from J, with 10 bases in between. The CDR3 has 12 amino acids. CDR1 and CDR2 from the germline V gene are SNHLY and FYNNEI. The CDR3 here is CASSEARPEAFF. CDR3 nucleotides: TGTGCCAGCAGTGAAGCACGACCGGAGGCTTTCTTT.

This clone was observed a handful of times. In the same sample, other DNA sequences code for this CDR3. The chain uses TRBV7-3 and TRBJ1-1, with 8 nucleotides matching TRBD1. After removal of 5 bases from V and 3 bases from J, the junction contained 5 bases not matched to a gene. Germline V gives CDR1 SGHTA, CDR2 FQGTGA. This CDR3 region has 14 residues. The CDR3 reads CASSQGQGHTEAFF. The CDR3 DNA reads TGTGCCAGCAGCCAAGGACAGGGTCACACTGAAGCTTTCTTT. Looking up the rest from reference TRBV7-3 and TRBJ1-1 gives the full variable domain: GAGVSQTPSNKVTEKGKYVELRCDPISGHTALYWYRQSLGQGPEFLIYFQGTGAADDSGLPNDRFFAVRPEGSVSTLKIQRTERGDSAVYLCASSQGQGHTEAFFGQGTRLTVV.

The table lists this clone with a count of one. The V and J genes are TRBV6-5 and TRBJ1-2; 8 bases are shared with TRBD1. The CDR3 length is 13 residues. Germline assignment: CDR1 MNHEY and CDR2 SVGAGI. V lost 5 bases to trimming and J lost 7 bases; unmatched junction nucleotides: 6. The CDR3 region has the DNA TGTGCCAGCAGTCAGGGGGCGACCATTGGCTACACCTTC. Its protein is CASSQGATIGYTF.

This clone was observed a single time. The V and J genes are TRBV10-3 and TRBJ1-2; a possible D gene is TRBD1 (6 bases). Trimming removed 4 bases at V and 3 bases at J, with 12 bases between. The CDR3 covers 14 residues. The germline V gene has CDR1 ENHRY and CDR2 SYGVKD. The CDR3 region has the DNA TGTGCCATCAGTGTCACAGGGTCATACTATGGCTACACCTTC. Protein: CAISVTGSYYGYTF.

This clone was recorded once. The rearrangement joins TRBV6-1 to TRBJ1-2; D is uncertain. Trimming cost V 2 bases and J 8 bases, with 9 bases left between them. This CDR3 has 12 amino acids. Per the germline V gene, CDR1 is MNHNS and CDR2 is SASEGT. CDR3 sequence (DNA): TGTGCCAGCAGTGAATTGACTTGGGGCTACACCTTC. This codes for CASSELTWGYTF.

With regard to this clone: A junction end diverges from the germline sequence, so it may reflect a read error. The rearrangement uses TRBV6-5 and TRBJ2-5, with 7 bases that match TRBD1. The germline V gene encodes CDR1 MNHEY and CDR2 SVGAGI. This CDR3 is built from 15 residues. As DNA, the CDR3 is TGTGCCAGCAGTTACGGGACAGCGTCGCAAGAGGCCCAGTACTTC. Protein sequence: CASSYGTASQEAQYF.

This chain links TRBV2 with TRBJ2-5; TRBD2 might be the D (6 bases). The DNA end lines up better with TRBJ2-7; the J call may be wrong. The germline V gene encodes CDR1 SNHLY and CDR2 FYNNEI. CDR3 length: 14 amino acids. Here the CDR3 DNA reads TGTGCCAGCAAGTTCACGGGAGTAACTTACGAGCAGTACTTC. Translated, it gives CASKFTGVTYEQYF.

The J gene is TRBJ2-2, the V gene TRBV11-3; D gene uncertain. With 3 bases removed from V and 0 bases from J, the gap between germline ends came to 5 bases. The CDR3 extends over 14 amino acids. Per germline, CDR1 SGHNT and CDR2 YENEEA. CDR3 protein: CASSFSPNTGELFF. CDR3 DNA: TGTGCCAGCAGCTTCTCCCCGAACACCGGGGAGCTGTTTTTT.